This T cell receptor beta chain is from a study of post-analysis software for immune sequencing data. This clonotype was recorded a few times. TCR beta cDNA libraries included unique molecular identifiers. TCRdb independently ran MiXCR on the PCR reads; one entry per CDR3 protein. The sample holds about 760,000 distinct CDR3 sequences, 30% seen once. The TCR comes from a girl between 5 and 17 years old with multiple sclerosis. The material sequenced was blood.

The chain's CDR3 is CSAAGTGGTNQPQHF. CDR3 nucleotide sequence: TGCAGTGCAGCCGGGACAGGGGGGACCAATCAGCCCCAGCATTTT. The V and J genes are TRBV20-1 and TRBJ1-5; 11 bases are shared with TRBD1. Losses at the gene ends were 6 bases for V and 3 bases for J; bases not matched to a gene: 7. This CDR3 spans 15 amino acids. The germline V gene encodes CDR1 DFQATT and CDR2 SNEGSKA (reference sequence).